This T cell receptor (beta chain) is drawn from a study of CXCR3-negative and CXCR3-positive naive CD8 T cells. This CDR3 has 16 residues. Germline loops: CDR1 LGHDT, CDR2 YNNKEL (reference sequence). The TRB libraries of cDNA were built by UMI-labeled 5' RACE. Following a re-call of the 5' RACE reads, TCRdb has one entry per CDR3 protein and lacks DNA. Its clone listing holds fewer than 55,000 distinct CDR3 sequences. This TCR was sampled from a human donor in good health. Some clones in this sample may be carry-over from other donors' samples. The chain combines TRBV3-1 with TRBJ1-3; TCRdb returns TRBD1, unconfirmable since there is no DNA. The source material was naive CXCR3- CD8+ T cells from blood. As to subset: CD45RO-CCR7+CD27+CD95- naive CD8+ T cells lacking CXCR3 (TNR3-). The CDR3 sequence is CASSQDETGSGNTIYF.